Following are 11 T cell receptor beta chains from one sample sequenced in a study of OX40 agonist ivuxolimab in advanced cancers. The receptor library was made with the immunoSEQ multiplex PCR assay. The immuneACCESS repertoire file appears here via TCRdb, limited to in-frame rearrangements. These files lack a portion of the clones; in checked studies, under half of the deficit traces to unresolved V genes, and the cause of the others is not known. The sample table lists 7,000 or so clones, around 70% of them with a count of one. The ten largest clones add up to 25% of the sample. Sequences were derived from CD4+ or CD8+ T cells sorted from blood, sampled in a trial of the OX40 agonist ivuxolimab. The receptors were sampled from an adult with an advanced solid tumor such as melanoma, head and neck, liver or kidney cancer.

The chain employs TRBV6-8 and TRBJ2-2; 13 nucleotides align to TRBD2. Trimming removed 6 bases from V and 6 bases from J; junction bases left unmatched: 4. CDR1 MNHGY and CDR2 SAAAGT come from the germline V gene. The CDR3 covers 15 residues. The CDR3 DNA reads TGTGCCAGCAGCCCAACTAGCGGGGGGGCCGGGGAGCTGTTTTTT. Its protein product is CASSPTSGGAGELFF.

The rearrangement links TRBV28 to TRBJ1-5; no reliable D call. Deletions cut 1 base from V and 7 bases from J, with 11 bases between. The V gene's germline CDR1 is MDHEN and CDR2 SYDVKM. The CDR3 spans 14 residues. The CDR3 loop is CASSLLARAQPQHF. CDR3 sequence (DNA): TGTGCCAGCAGTTTATTGGCCCGCGCCCAGCCCCAGCATTTT.

The table lists this clone with a count of one. This chain uses TRBV6-4 with TRBJ1-1; D ambiguous. Per the germline V gene, CDR1 is MRHNA and CDR2 is SNTAGT. This CDR3 has 13 residues. The V end was cut by 3 bases, the J end by 1 base, with 6 bases between. The chain's CDR3 is CASSEAENTEAFF. The CDR3 bases are TGTGCCAGCAGTGAAGCCGAGAACACTGAAGCTTTCTTT.

This chain's CDR3 is CASGQGSYEQYF. As DNA, the CDR3 is TGTGCCAGCGGTCAGGGGTCCTACGAGCAGTACTTC. This chain links TRBV7-8 with TRBJ2-7; TRBD1 might be the D (6 bases). From germline, CDR1 is SGHVS and CDR2 FQNEAQ. V was trimmed by 8 bases and J by 1 base, leaving 9 bases between them. The CDR3 is 12 residues long. The whole variable domain, filled in from reference TRBV7-8 and TRBJ2-7, reads GAGVSQSPRYKVAKRGQDVALRCDPISGHVSLFWYQQALGQGPEFLTYFQNEAQLDKSGLPSDRFFAERPEGSVSTLKIQRTQQEDSAVYLCASGQGSYEQYFGPGTRLTVT.

This chain links TRBV7-2 with TRBJ2-1, with D uncertain. Germline V gene lookup returns CDR1 SGHTA and CDR2 FQGNSA. V shed 1 base and J shed 10 bases, with 11 bases lying between them. CDR3 length: 13 residues. DNA for the CDR3: TGTGCCAGCAGCTTAGTGCTGGGCAGGGAGCAGTTCTTC. This gives the protein CASSLVLGREQFF.

The V gene is TRBV15, the J gene TRBJ2-3; D ambiguous. The CDR3 totals 13 residues. V shed 2 bases and J shed 5 bases, with 8 bases lying between them. Germline lookup yields CDR1 LNHNV and CDR2 YYDKDF (reference sequence). CDR3 region: CATSRSPGDTQYF. CDR3 nucleotides: TGTGCCACCAGCAGATCCCCCGGAGATACGCAGTATTTT.

This clone appeared a few times. This chain links TRBV11-2 with TRBJ2-7; no definite D call. Trimming removed 3 bases from V and 3 bases from J, with 15 bases in between. CDR1 SGHAT and CDR2 FQNNGV come from the germline V gene. This CDR3 is built from 15 residues. The CDR3 bases are TGTGCCAGCAGCTTGGGAATAGAAGGATACTACGAGCAGTACTTC. Translating gives CASSLGIEGYYEQYF.

This clone has just one count. The chain is built from TRBV19 and TRBJ1-2; 8 bases agree with TRBD1. This CDR3 is built from 16 residues. V shed 2 bases, J shed 4 bases, and the junction held 9 bases outside the gene matches. Germline V gene lookup returns CDR1 LNHDA and CDR2 SQIVND (reference sequence). The CDR3 nucleotides are TGTGCCAGTAGTATACAGGGGGCGCAGGGGGGCTATGGCTACACCTTC. Amino acids: CASSIQGAQGGYGYTF.

This sequence joins TRBV6-6 and TRBJ1-5; D is ambiguous. CDR1 and CDR2 (germline): MNHNY, SVGAGI (reference sequence). Trimming removed 2 bases at V and 0 bases at J, with 2 bases between. This CDR3 is 13 amino acids long. CDR3 DNA sequence: TGTGCCAGCAGTTACAATAGCAATCAGCCCCAGCATTTT. Translated, it gives CASSYNSNQPQHF.

J is TRBJ2-5 and V is TRBV13; D remains unclear. Trimming cost V 3 bases and J 5 bases, with 4 bases left between them. Germline V lookup: CDR1 PRHDT, CDR2 FYEKMQ (reference sequence). The CDR3 runs 11 residues. In DNA form, the CDR3 reads TGTGCCAGCAGCTTTGCGGAGACCCAGTACTTC. Translating gives CASSFAETQYF.

This clone was observed a few times. The V and J genes are TRBV7-6 and TRBJ2-7; 10 bases match TRBD1. This CDR3 has 14 amino acids. Trimming at V came to 5 bases and at J to 3 bases, leaving 4 bases not matched to a gene. From germline, CDR1 is SGHVS and CDR2 FNYEAQ. Here the CDR3 DNA reads TGTGCCAGCAGCCCCGGGACAGGGGTCTACGAGCAGTACTTC. Amino acids: CASSPGTGVYEQYF.